The sequence of this T cell receptor (beta chain) was determined in a study of shared clonotypes between healthy human individuals (dated by TCRdb to 2018 to 2021). For the wider study: A few men and a couple of women, aged 18 to 49 years, made up the cohort. For each donor, three plates each were used for CD4 naive and CD4 memory, two plates were used for CD8 naive, and one plate was used for CD8 memory. To estimate repertoire size and how much clonotypes are shared between individuals, the study performed deep sequencing of blood TCR repertoires from a few healthy adults. Libraries were prepared and TCR repertoires were sequenced by different laboratories using diverse techniques, in order to increase sequencing depth and limit assay-specific biases. Each donor's leukapheresis produced roughly between roughly 0.85 and 9.5 billion PBMCs. What the study reported, not specific to this receptor: Compared with non-shared clonotypes, the clonotypes found in all four sorted-subset donors had higher generation probabilities. Because the study included a small number of donors, the genetic and exposure-history diversity represented was limited. Pairwise subsampling led to the expectation that sequencing depth would affect the degree of clonotype sharing among donors. Across a few donors, around 5% of naive CD4, approximately 3.6% of naive CD8, about 2.3% of memory CD4, and under 0.45% of memory CD8 clonotypes were shared. Sampling was limited to blood, and TCR repertoires in tissue likely differ from TCR repertoires in blood. Even with the large sequencing depth, rarefaction of the sorted-subset datasets indicated that sequencing was incomplete. Estimated clonotype richness was generally larger for naive than for memory subsets.

Note on this clone: Its cognate antigen has yet to be identified. No base qualities exist here, and no much larger clone lies one base off it.

TCR CDR3 regions were amplified from genomic DNA by multiplex PCR using the deep immunoSEQ assay. For each cell subset, the extracted genomic DNA was distributed evenly across all wells of several immunoSEQ 96-well plates, and each plate served as one replicate. For sorted subsets, 200 to 250 ng of genomic DNA, equivalent to 25,000 to 35,000 T cell genomes, went into each replicate PCR. Purified libraries were quantified with a Qubit 3.0 fluorometer, sized on a Bioanalyzer 2100, and re-quantified with the KAPA Library Quantification kit. A separate single-read 150-cycle Illumina NextSeq 550 flow cell was used to sequence each immunoSEQ 96-well plate. From the authors' description of their analysis: The immunoSEQ output contained only junctional sequences without quality scores, so filtering could not match that applied to full-length reads. To assign V/J genes and CDR3, sequences were annotated using PyIR, a Python wrapper for IgBLAST v1.9, with IMGT germline references. Reads were filtered out if the reads had weak V/J assignments (E-value above 1e-6), no CDR3, stop codons, out-of-frame junctions, or ambiguous translated residues. A V3J clonotype was defined by an identical inferred V gene, J gene, and CDR3 amino acid sequence. To compute the percentage overlap between repertoires, the number of shared unique clonotypes was divided by the size of the smaller repertoire. Three approaches were used to assess repertoire richness: RTK rarefaction, the Chao1 estimator, and Recon v2.1 estimates of unobserved clonotypes. Generation probabilities were computed with OLGA for all TCRbeta clonotypes obtained by the gDNA method from several donors. Sourced from immuneACCESS, this table was stored by TCRdb with only in-frame sequences that have V and J called. A share of the clones is absent; for the studies checked, an unresolved V gene accounts for under half, and the remainder has no known explanation. That table supplies the V and J calls and clone size; D and trimming were determined from the DNA. The sample yields over a million clones; about 98.5% were counted once. Together, the top ten hold roughly 0.35% of the sample.

The donors were healthy, HIV-negative adults with no recently reported acute infections or vaccinations. Every donor was a Caucasian adult residing in Nashville, Tennessee, USA. CD4+ T cells were enriched by magnetic negative selection; naive cells were then positively selected on CD45RA, and the negative fraction formed the memory subset. Blood was collected by leukapheresis, and PBMCs were isolated by Ficoll-Histopaque density gradient centrifugation and then cryopreserved in liquid nitrogen vapor phase. Purity and quantity of every magnetically sorted T cell population were checked by analytical flow cytometry. Genomic DNA was isolated from every sorted fraction and measured by UV absorbance on a Nanodrop 2000c. The specimen was naive CD4+ T cells sorted from blood. The cell subset or site label here, explained by the study, means: CD45RA+ positively selected. This receptor was taken from a man in his thirties or forties in good health.

The DNA is as follows: TGTGCCAGCAGTTACGGGCGGCTAGCGGGAGTCTACGAGCAGTACTTC. Translated, it reads CASSYGRLAGVYEQYF. The sequence links TRBV6-5 to TRBJ2-7; 10 central bases correspond to TRBD2. From the germline V gene, CDR1 is MNHEY and CDR2 is SVGAGI. The CDR3 spans 16 residues, from the cysteine through the phenylalanine. Solely the CDR3 DNA is kept, with 48 bases framed from the first base. V and J are trimmed by 2 bases and 3 bases, and the gene matches miss 7 bases of the junction.